A selection of T cell receptor beta chains follows, all from one sample in a study of vaccination and CD4 T cells after COVID-19. Their antigens are not known. TCRdb reanalysed the PCR reads using MiXCR and keeps one entry per CDR3 protein. Of approximately 15,000 distinct CDR3 sequences in the sample, roughly 58% were seen once. Input material: CD4+ T cells from blood, cultured in vitro. These receptors were taken from a human donor who had recovered from COVID-19. Each CDR3 is given with its conserved first and last residue. D genes are given only for firm matches. A row's size may be missing; if present it is once, few, many or a size class.

cdr3_aa	cdr3_nt	j_call	d_call	v_call	clone_size
CASSVQGLGHEQYF	TGTGCCAGCAGTGTACAGGGGCTTGGGCACGAGCAGTACTTC	TRBJ2-7	TRBD1	TRBV2	.
CASSDQGVPFF	TGTGCCAGCAGTGACCAGGGTGTTCCGTTCTTC	TRBJ2-1	.	TRBV27	few
CSANGLWETQYF	TGCAGTGCTAATGGACTGTGGGAGACCCAGTACTTC	TRBJ2-5	.	TRBV20-1	few
CASSQGLSSYEQYF	TGTGCCAGCAGCCAGGGACTGAGCTCCTACGAGCAGTACTTC	TRBJ2-7	.	TRBV11-2	.
CASSYSGGNTEAFF	TGTGCCAGCAGTTACAGCGGGGGGAACACTGAAGCTTTCTTT	TRBJ1-1	.	TRBV6-5	.
CASSLTSGGRFVETQYF	TGTGCCAGCAGCTTAACCTCCGGGGGGCGTTTTGTTGAGACCCAGTACTTC	TRBJ2-5	.	TRBV7-7	.
CSAREDRGHGKLFF	TGCAGTGCTAGGGAAGACAGGGGCCACGGAAAACTGTTTTTT	TRBJ1-4	TRBD1	TRBV20-1	.
CAISEAVETQYF	TGTGCCATCAGTGAGGCGGTAGAGACCCAGTACTTC	TRBJ2-5	.	TRBV10-3	once
CASSDSRESPLHF	TGTGCCAGCAGTGATTCCAGGGAGTCACCCCTCCACTTT	TRBJ1-6	.	TRBV2	.
CSARDLLGAVNQPQHF	TGCAGTGCTAGAGATCTCTTGGGGGCAGTCAATCAGCCCCAGCATTTT	TRBJ1-5	.	TRBV20-1	few
CAYSFDRGPNTIYF	TGTGCCTACAGCTTCGACAGGGGGCCGAACACCATATATTTT	TRBJ1-3	TRBD1	TRBV7-9	.
CASSRARGRNSPLHF	TGTGCCAGCAGCCGGGCAAGGGGACGGAATTCACCCCTCCACTTT	TRBJ1-6	.	TRBV7-9	.
CASSPTGPNSPLHF	TGTGCCAGCAGTCCCACAGGACCCAATTCACCCCTCCACTTT	TRBJ1-6	.	TRBV28	.
CASSWSSSTYEQYF	TGTGCCAGTAGTTGGTCCTCTTCTACCTACGAGCAGTACTTC	TRBJ2-7	.	TRBV19	.
CASSDMKGNEQYF	TGTGCCAGCAGCGATATGAAGGGGAACGAGCAGTACTTC	TRBJ2-7	.	TRBV5-4	.
CASSLDGPDTQYF	TGTGCCAGCAGCTTAGACGGCCCGGATACGCAGTATTTT	TRBJ2-3	.	TRBV11-1	.
CASSVPGLGTDTQYF	TGTGCCAGTAGTGTCCCGGGGCTGGGCACAGATACGCAGTATTTT	TRBJ2-3	.	TRBV19	.
CASSLVARGLYF	TGTGCCAGCAGTTTAGTTGCAAGGGGTTTGTACTTC	TRBJ2-7	.	TRBV12-3/TRBV12-4	.
CASSLGGTQATEQYF	TGCGCCAGCAGCTTGGGGGGGACTCAAGCCACCGAGCAGTACTTC	TRBJ2-7	.	TRBV5-1	few
CASSPDRGLNTEAFF	TGTGCCAGCAGCCCGGACAGGGGCTTGAACACTGAAGCTTTCTTT	TRBJ1-1	TRBD1	TRBV7-9	.
CASSSDFGTGHSPLHF	TGTGCCAGCAGTTCCGATTTCGGGACAGGGCACTCACCCCTCCACTTT	TRBJ1-6	TRBD1	TRBV6-5	.
CASSPTLGQGGYGYTF	TGTGCCAGCAGTCCTACACTGGGACAGGGGGGCTATGGCTACACCTTC	TRBJ1-2	TRBD1	TRBV6-1	.
CASSPDSGYGYTF	TGTGCCAGCAGTCCGGACAGCGGATATGGCTACACCTTC	TRBJ1-2	.	TRBV6-1	.
CAWSVRQAYNSPLHF	TGTGCCTGGAGTGTACGCCAAGCCTATAATTCACCCCTCCACTTT	TRBJ1-6	.	TRBV30	.
CASSLSGRPGEQFF	TGTGCCAGCAGCTTATCGGGACGTCCGGGTGAGCAGTTCTTC	TRBJ2-1	.	TRBV7-6	few
CATANIGDGTDTQYF	TGTGCCACTGCCAATATCGGAGACGGCACAGATACGCAGTATTTT	TRBJ2-3	.	TRBV24-1	.
CATSRDHVTGNYGYTF	TGTGCCACCAGCAGAGATCATGTGACAGGCAACTATGGCTACACCTTC	TRBJ1-2	.	TRBV15	.
CASSSGGARRNTEAFF	TGTGCCAGCAGCTCAGGAGGGGCGCGGAGGAACACTGAAGCTTTCTTT	TRBJ1-1	.	TRBV7-2	.
CSARAGQGAYEQYF	TGCAGTGCTAGAGCGGGACAGGGGGCCTACGAGCAGTACTTC	TRBJ2-7	TRBD1	TRBV20-1	.
CASSEPSGSYEQYF	TGCGCCAGCAGTGAGCCTAGCGGGAGTTACGAGCAGTACTTC	TRBJ2-7	TRBD2	TRBV10-2	.
CASTPGTSGGDTQYF	TGTGCCAGCACCCCGGGGACTAGCGGGGGAGATACGCAGTATTTT	TRBJ2-3	TRBD2	TRBV12-3/TRBV12-4	.
CASSLKGLWGGGDYNEQFF	TGTGCCAGCAGTTTAAAGGGCTTATGGGGCGGCGGAGATTACAATGAGCAGTTCTTC	TRBJ2-1	.	TRBV28	few
CSARGREGGRNEQYF	TGCAGTGCTAGAGGGAGAGAAGGGGGGAGGAACGAGCAGTACTTC	TRBJ2-7	.	TRBV20-1	.
CASSLTGFGSYNEQFF	TGTGCCAGCAGTTTGACAGGGTTCGGGTCCTACAATGAGCAGTTCTTC	TRBJ2-1	TRBD1	TRBV6-2/TRBV6-3	.
CASSYSTGNYGYTF	TGTGCCAGCAGTTACTCAACAGGGAACTATGGCTACACCTTC	TRBJ1-2	.	TRBV6-5	.
CATSRDGKRGYTF	TGTGCCACCAGCAGAGACGGGAAAAGGGGCTACACCTTC	TRBJ1-2	.	TRBV15	.
CASSSLGYHGYTF	TGTGCCAGTAGTTCGCTGGGATACCATGGCTACACCTTC	TRBJ1-2	.	TRBV19	.
CASSGSGGGQPQHF	TGTGCCAGCAGTGGCTCAGGGGGCGGTCAGCCCCAGCATTTT	TRBJ1-5	TRBD1	TRBV2	few
CASIPGGHYEQYF	TGTGCCAGCATCCCCGGGGGTCACTACGAGCAGTACTTC	TRBJ2-7	.	TRBV6-2/TRBV6-3	.
CASSRDGPYEQYF	TGTGCCAGCAGTCGGGACGGCCCCTACGAGCAGTACTTC	TRBJ2-7	.	TRBV12-3/TRBV12-4	.
CSAYRGTSGAYPDTQYF	TGCAGTGCTTATCGTGGGACTTCGGGGGCCTATCCAGATACGCAGTATTTT	TRBJ2-3	.	TRBV20-1	.
CASSMTGLEQETQYF	TGTGCCAGCAGTATGACCGGACTGGAACAAGAGACCCAGTACTTC	TRBJ2-5	.	TRBV27	.
CASSLGQLYEQYF	TGTGCCAGCAGCTTGGGACAGCTCTACGAGCAGTACTTC	TRBJ2-7	TRBD1	TRBV11-1	.
CASSYFYSDEQYF	TGTGCCAGCAGTTACTTCTATTCGGACGAGCAGTACTTC	TRBJ2-7	.	TRBV6-5	.
CATSRPSGARNTGELFF	TGTGCCACCTCCCGGCCCTCGGGGGCCCGGAACACCGGGGAGCTGTTTTTT	TRBJ2-2	.	TRBV6-1	.
CASSASWGGSNQETQYF	TGTGCCAGCAGCGCCTCATGGGGGGGGAGTAATCAAGAGACCCAGTACTTC	TRBJ2-5	TRBD2	TRBV7-6	.
CASSEAGGILETQYF	TGCGCCAGCAGTGAGGCAGGGGGCATTCTGGAGACCCAGTACTTC	TRBJ2-5	TRBD1	TRBV10-1	.
CASSQKGAASTDTQYF	TGCGCCAGCAGCCAGAAGGGGGCGGCTAGCACAGATACGCAGTATTTT	TRBJ2-3	TRBD1	TRBV4-3	.
CASSPHGAGYVDTQYF	TGTGCCAGCAGCCCCCACGGAGCGGGGTACGTAGATACGCAGTATTTT	TRBJ2-3	TRBD2	TRBV11-3	.
CASSPGGGDEQYF	TGCGCCAGCAGCCCCGGTGGCGGGGACGAGCAGTACTTC	TRBJ2-7	.	TRBV5-1	few
CASSLDEGNQPQHF	TGTGCCAGCAGCTTAGATGAGGGCAATCAGCCCCAGCATTTT	TRBJ1-5	.	TRBV7-8	.
CASSGQGADTQYF	TGTGCCAGCAGCGGACAGGGGGCAGATACGCAGTATTTT	TRBJ2-3	TRBD1	TRBV7-9	.
CASSYGTATFNYGYTF	TGTGCCAGCAGCTACGGGACAGCCACGTTTAACTATGGCTACACCTTC	TRBJ1-2	TRBD1	TRBV7-2	few
CASSYSHGGPYEQYF	TGTGCCAGCAGTTACTCACACGGGGGGCCCTACGAGCAGTACTTC	TRBJ2-7	.	TRBV6-5	.
CASSQPAQGAYEQYF	TGTGCCAGCAGTCAACCCGCGCAGGGGGCCTACGAGCAGTACTTC	TRBJ2-7	TRBD1	TRBV6-1	.
CASSQALAGAYEQYF	TGTGCCAGCAGCCAAGCCTTAGCGGGGGCCTACGAGCAGTACTTC	TRBJ2-7	TRBD2	TRBV4-2	.
CASSQRGDSSSYEQYF	TGCGCCAGCAGCCAAAGGGGGGACTCCAGCTCCTACGAGCAGTACTTC	TRBJ2-7	.	TRBV4-3	few